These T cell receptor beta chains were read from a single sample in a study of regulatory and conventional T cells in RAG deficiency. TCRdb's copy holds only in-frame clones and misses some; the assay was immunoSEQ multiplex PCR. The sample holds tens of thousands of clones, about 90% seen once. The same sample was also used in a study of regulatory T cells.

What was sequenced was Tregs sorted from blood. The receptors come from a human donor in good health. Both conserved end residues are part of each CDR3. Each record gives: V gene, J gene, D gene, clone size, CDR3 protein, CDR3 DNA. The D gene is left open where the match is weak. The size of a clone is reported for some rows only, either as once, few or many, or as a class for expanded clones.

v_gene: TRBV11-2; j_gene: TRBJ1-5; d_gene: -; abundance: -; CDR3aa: CASSLEPYSNQPQHF; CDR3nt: TGTGCCAGCAGCTTAGAACCTTATAGCAATCAGCCCCAGCATTTT
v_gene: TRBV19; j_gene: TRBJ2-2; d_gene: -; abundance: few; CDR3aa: CASSIPPTGTGELFF; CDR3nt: TGTGCCAGTAGTATCCCCCCAACGGGAACCGGGGAGCTGTTTTTT
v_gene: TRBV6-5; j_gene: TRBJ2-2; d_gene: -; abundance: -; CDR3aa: CASRYQGTGELFF; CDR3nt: TGTGCCAGCAGGTACCAGGGAACCGGGGAGCTGTTTTTT
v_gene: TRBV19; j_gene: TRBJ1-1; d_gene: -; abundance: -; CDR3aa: CASSIPTGRTEAFF; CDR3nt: TGTGCCAGTAGTATCCCGACGGGGAGGACTGAAGCTTTCTTT
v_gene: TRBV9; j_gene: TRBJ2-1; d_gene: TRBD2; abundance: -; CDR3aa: CASSEGTSGGYSSYNEQFF; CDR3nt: TGTGCCAGCAGCGAGGGGACTAGCGGGGGGTACAGCTCCTACAATGAGCAGTTCTTC
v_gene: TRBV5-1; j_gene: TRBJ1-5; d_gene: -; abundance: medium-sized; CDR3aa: CASSLLGGDQPQHF; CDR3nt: TGCGCCAGCAGCTTGTTGGGGGGTGATCAGCCCCAGCATTTT
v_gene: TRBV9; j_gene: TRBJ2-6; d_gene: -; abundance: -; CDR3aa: CASKGIGANVLTF; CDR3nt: TGTGCCAGCAAGGGGATTGGGGCCAACGTCCTGACTTTC
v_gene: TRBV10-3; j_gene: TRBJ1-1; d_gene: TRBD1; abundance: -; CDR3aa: CAISAGQAVTEAFF; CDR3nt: TGTGCCATCAGTGCAGGACAGGCGGTGACTGAAGCTTTCTTT
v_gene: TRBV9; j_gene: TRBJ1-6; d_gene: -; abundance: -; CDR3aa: CASSALNSPLHF; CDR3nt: TGTGCCAGCAGCGCCCTAAATTCACCCCTCCACTTT
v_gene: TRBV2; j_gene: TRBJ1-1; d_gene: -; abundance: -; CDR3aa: CASKRVSNTEAFF; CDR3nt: TGTGCCAGCAAACGGGTTTCAAACACTGAAGCTTTCTTT
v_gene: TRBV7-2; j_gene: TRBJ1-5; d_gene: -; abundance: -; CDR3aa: CASSYRGGGQPQHF; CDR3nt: TGTGCCAGCAGCTACCGAGGGGGGGGACAGCCCCAGCATTTT
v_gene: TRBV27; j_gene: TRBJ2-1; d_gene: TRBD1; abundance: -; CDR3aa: CASRTSGFAYGTGANEQFF; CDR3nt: TGTGCCAGCAGAACCTCCGGGTTTGCTTACGGGACAGGTGCTAATGAGCAGTTCTTC
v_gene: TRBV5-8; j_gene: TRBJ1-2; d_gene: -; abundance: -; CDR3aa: CASSLRVGLSSGHTF; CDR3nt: TGTGCCAGCAGCTTAAGGGTAGGCCTTTCGTCTGGCCACACCTTC
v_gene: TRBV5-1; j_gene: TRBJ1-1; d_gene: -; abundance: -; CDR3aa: CASSLRPTLFGGAFF; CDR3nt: TGCGCCAGCAGCTTACGCCCGACCCTCTTCGGGGGGGCTTTCTTT
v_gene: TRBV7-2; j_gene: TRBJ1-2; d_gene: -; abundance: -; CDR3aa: CASSPRPGYGYTF; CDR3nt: TGTGCCAGCAGCCCCAGACCCGGCTATGGCTACACCTTC
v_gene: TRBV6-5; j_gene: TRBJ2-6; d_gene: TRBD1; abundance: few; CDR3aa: CASSYSDRAGANVLTF; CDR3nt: TGTGCCAGCAGTTACTCGGACAGGGCTGGGGCCAACGTCCTGACTTTC
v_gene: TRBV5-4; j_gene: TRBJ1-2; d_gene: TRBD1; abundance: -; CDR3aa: CACHSTGGDYGYTF; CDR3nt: TGTGCCTGCCATTCGACAGGGGGAGATTATGGCTACACCTTC
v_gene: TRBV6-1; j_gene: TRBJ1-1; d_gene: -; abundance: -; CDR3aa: CASSGGRAIRNTEAFF; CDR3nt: TGTGCCAGCAGTGGGGGGAGGGCCATCAGAAACACTGAAGCTTTCTTT
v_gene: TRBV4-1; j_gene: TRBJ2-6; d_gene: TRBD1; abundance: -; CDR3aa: CASSQEGIGGSGANVLTF; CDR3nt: TGCGCCAGCAGCCAAGAAGGTATAGGGGGCAGTGGGGCCAACGTCCTGACTTTC
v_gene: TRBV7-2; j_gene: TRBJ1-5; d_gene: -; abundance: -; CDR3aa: CASSLHRLAASNQPQHF; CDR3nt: TGTGCCAGCAGCTTACACCGTCTCGCCGCTAGCAATCAGCCCCAGCATTTT
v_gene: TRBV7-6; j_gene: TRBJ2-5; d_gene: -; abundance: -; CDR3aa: CASSRQRQETQYF; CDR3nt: TGTGCCAGCAGCAGACAGAGACAAGAGACCCAGTACTTC
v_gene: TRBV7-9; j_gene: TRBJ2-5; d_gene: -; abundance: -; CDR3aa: CASILSGTQTGETQYF; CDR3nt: TGTGCCAGCATCTTGTCCGGGACTCAGACGGGAGAGACCCAGTACTTC
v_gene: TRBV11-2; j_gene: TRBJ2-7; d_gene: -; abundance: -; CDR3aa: CASSSNPGAYEQYF; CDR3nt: TGTGCCAGCAGCTCTAACCCGGGGGCTTACGAGCAGTACTTC
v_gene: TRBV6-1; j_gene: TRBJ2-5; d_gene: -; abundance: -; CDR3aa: CASSEIGLQETQYF; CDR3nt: TGTGCCAGCAGTGAAATAGGGTTACAAGAGACCCAGTACTTC
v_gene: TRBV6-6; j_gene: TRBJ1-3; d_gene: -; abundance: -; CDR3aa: CASSPINLFSGNTIYF; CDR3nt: TGTGCCAGCTCCCCAATTAACTTGTTCTCTGGAAACACCATATATTTT
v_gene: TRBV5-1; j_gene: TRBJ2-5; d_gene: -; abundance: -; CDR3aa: CASSPGVDGTQYF; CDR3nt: TGCGCCAGCAGCCCTGGTGTTGACGGGACCCAGTACTTC
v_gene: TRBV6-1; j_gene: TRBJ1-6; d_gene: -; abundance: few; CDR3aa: CASSSNSPLHF; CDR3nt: TGTGCCAGCAGTTCCAATTCACCCCTCCACTTT
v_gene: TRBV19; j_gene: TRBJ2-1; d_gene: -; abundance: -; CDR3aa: CASTPDFYNEQFF; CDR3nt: TGTGCCAGTACGCCCGACTTCTACAATGAGCAGTTCTTC
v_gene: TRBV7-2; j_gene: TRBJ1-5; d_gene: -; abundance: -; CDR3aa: CASSFIPQGFSNQPQHF; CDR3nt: TGTGCCAGCAGCTTCATACCCCAGGGGTTTAGCAATCAGCCCCAGCATTTT
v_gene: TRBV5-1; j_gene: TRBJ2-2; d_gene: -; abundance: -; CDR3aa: CASSFEGPPGELFF; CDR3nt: TGCGCCAGCAGCTTTGAGGGGCCCCCCGGGGAGCTGTTTTTT
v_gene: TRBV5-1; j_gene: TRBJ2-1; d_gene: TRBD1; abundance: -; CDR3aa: CASSSGQGLVDNEQFF; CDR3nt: TGCGCCAGCAGCTCCGGACAGGGGCTAGTTGACAATGAGCAGTTCTTC
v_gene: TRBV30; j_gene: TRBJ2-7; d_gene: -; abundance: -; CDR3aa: CAWSTGAVYEQYF; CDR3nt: TGTGCCTGGAGCACAGGCGCTGTCTACGAGCAGTACTTC
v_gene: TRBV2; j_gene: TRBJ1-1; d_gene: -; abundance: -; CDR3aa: CASRLTVEAFF; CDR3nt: TGTGCCAGCAGACTTACAGTTGAAGCTTTCTTT
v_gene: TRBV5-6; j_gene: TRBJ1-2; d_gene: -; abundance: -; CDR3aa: CASSLWGFYGYTF; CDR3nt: TGTGCCAGCAGCTTGTGGGGGTTCTATGGCTACACCTTC
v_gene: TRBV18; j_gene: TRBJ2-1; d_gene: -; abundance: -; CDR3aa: CASSPRADEQFF; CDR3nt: TGTGCCAGCTCACCACGAGCGGATGAGCAGTTCTTC
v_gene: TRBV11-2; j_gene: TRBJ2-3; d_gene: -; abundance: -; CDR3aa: CASSLVGLAYQDTQYF; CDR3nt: TGTGCCAGCAGCTTAGTAGGCCTAGCGTATCAAGATACGCAGTATTTT
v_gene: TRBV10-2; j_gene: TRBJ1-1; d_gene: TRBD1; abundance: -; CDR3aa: CASSGGQAPWSTEAFF; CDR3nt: TGCGCCAGCAGTGGAGGACAGGCCCCATGGAGCACTGAAGCTTTCTTT
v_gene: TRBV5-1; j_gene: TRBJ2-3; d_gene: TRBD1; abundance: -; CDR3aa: CASSGFRGRGTDTQYF; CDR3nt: TGCGCCAGCAGCGGGTTCAGGGGGCGCGGCACAGATACGCAGTATTTT
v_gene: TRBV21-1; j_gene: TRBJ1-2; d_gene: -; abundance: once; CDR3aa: CASSKALRGTFYGYTF; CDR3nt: TGTGCCAGCAGCAAAGCTCTTAGGGGGACATTCTATGGCTACACCTTC
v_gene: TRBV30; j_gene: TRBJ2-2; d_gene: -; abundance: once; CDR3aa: CAWSRLQGAGTGELFF; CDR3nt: TGTGCCTGGAGTAGGCTACAGGGCGCGGGCACCGGGGAGCTGTTTTTT
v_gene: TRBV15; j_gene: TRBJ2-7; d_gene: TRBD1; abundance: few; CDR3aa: CATSIRDRGSYEQYF; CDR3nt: TGTGCCACCAGCATCCGGGACAGGGGGTCCTACGAGCAGTACTTC
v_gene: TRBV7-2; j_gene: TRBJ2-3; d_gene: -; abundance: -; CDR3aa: CASSQGGTSTDTQYF; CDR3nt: TGTGCCAGCAGCCAGGGCGGGACTAGCACAGATACGCAGTATTTT
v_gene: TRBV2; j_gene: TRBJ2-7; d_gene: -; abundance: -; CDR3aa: CASRLDRTYEQYF; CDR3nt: TGTGCCAGCAGGCTTGACCGAACCTACGAGCAGTACTTC
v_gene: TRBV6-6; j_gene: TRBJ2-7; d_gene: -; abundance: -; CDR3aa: CASSYSQAYEQYF; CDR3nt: TGTGCCAGCAGTTACTCCCAGGCCTACGAGCAGTACTTC
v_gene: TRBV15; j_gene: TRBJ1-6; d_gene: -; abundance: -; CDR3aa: CATSRVPPGHSYNSPLHF; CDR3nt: TGTGCCACCAGCAGAGTCCCCCCGGGACACTCCTATAATTCACCCCTCCACTTT
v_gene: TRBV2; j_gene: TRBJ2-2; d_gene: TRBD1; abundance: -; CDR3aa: CASSLGTGNTGELFF; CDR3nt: TGTGCCAGCAGTTTAGGGACAGGGAACACCGGGGAGCTGTTTTTT
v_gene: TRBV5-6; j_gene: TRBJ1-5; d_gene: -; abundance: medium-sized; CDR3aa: CASSFRGGIEPQHF; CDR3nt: TGTGCCAGCAGCTTTCGGGGGGGCATCGAGCCCCAGCATTTT
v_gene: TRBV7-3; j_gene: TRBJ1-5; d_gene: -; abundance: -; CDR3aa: CASSLVPTKNQPQHF; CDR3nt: TGTGCCAGCAGCTTAGTACCGACAAAGAATCAGCCCCAGCATTTT
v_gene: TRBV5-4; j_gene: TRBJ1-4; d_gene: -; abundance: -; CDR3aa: CASSFQGGGKLFF; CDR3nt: TGTGCCAGCAGCTTCCAGGGAGGAGGAAAACTGTTTTTT
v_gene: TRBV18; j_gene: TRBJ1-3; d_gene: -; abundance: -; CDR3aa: CASSPSTGNTIYF; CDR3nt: TGTGCCAGCTCACCATCTACTGGAAACACCATATATTTT
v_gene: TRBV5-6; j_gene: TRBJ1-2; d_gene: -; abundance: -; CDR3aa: CASSPGDRNNYGYTF; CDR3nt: TGTGCCAGCAGCCCCGGTGATCGGAATAACTATGGCTACACCTTC
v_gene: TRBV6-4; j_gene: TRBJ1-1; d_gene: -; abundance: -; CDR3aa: CASSDSGTPIMNTEAFF; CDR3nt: TGTGCCAGCAGTGACTCAGGAACACCTATAATGAACACTGAAGCTTTCTTT